This entry describes one TCR beta chain. Its antigen remains unknown. The source of the sample is a study of T cells in Graves' hyperthyroidism and ophthalmopathy. Study-wide results and caveats: Ophthalmopathy and stable hyperthyroidism were separated by a 13 V-J model.

TCR beta CDR3 region amplification was performed from RNA transcripts. Primed by the HTBI set, a first-round RT-PCR was run on the TCR CDR3. Via MiXCR, TCRdb re-called the multiplex PCR reads, giving one row per CDR3 protein. Of 500,000 to 650,000 distinct CDR3 sequences listed, 17% were seen once; the top ten hold under 20%. This CDR3 has 11 residues. The germline gives CDR1 SQVTM, CDR2 ANQGSEA. Trimming pared 4 bases from V and 6 bases from J, leaving 10 bases between. This TCR was recovered from a woman in her late teens or twenties with Graves' ophthalmopathy. Sequenced sample: blood. The chain links TRBV29-1 to TRBJ2-7, with TRBD2 as a possible D gene (5 bases). The CDR3 loop is CSVGMGSEQYF. DNA of the CDR3: TGCAGCGTTGGGATGGGGAGCGAGCAGTACTTC.